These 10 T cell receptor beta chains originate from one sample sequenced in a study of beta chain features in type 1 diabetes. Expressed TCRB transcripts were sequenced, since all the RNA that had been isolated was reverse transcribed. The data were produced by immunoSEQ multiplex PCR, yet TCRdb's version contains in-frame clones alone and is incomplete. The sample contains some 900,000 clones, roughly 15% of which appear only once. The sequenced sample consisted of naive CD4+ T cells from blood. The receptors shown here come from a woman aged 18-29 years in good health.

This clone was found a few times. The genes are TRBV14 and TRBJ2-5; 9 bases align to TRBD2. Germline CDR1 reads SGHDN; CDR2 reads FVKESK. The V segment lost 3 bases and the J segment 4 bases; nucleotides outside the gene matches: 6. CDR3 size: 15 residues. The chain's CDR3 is CASSHWVAGVETQYF. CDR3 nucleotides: TGTGCCAGCAGCCACTGGGTAGCGGGAGTAGAGACCCAGTACTTC.

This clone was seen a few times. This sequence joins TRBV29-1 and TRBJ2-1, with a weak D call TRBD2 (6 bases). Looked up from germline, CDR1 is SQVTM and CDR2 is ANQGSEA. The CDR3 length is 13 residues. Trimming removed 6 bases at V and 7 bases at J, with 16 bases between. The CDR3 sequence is CSVERSRGNEQFF. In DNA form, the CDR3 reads TGCAGCGTCGAACGGTCCCGGGGGAATGAGCAGTTCTTC.

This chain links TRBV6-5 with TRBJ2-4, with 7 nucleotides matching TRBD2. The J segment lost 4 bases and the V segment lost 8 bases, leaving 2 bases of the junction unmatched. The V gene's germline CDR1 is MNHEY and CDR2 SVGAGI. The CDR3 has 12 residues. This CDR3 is CASGREKNIQYF. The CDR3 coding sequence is TGTGCCAGCGGGCGGGAGAAAAACATTCAGTACTTC.

The CDR3 DNA sequence: TGTGCCAGCAGTTACCAAGGGAAGCAGTACTTC. Its protein product is CASSYQGKQYF. This chain links TRBV28 with TRBJ2-7, with D unclear. Trimming removed 4 bases from V and 8 bases from J, with 9 bases in between. Germline lookup yields CDR1 MDHEN and CDR2 SYDVKM. This CDR3 has 11 amino acids.

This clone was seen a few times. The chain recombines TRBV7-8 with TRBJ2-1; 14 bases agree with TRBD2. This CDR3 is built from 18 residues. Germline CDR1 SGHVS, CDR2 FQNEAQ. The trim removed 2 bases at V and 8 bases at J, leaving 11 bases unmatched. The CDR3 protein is CASSLIGRLAGGPYEQFF. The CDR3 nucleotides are TGTGCCAGCAGCTTAATCGGCCGACTAGCGGGAGGGCCCTATGAGCAGTTCTTC.

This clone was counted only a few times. This CDR3 reads CASSDPTRSSYEQYF. Written as DNA, the CDR3 is TGTGCCAGCAGTGACCCCACACGGAGCTCCTACGAGCAGTACTTC. The chain carries TRBV25-1 and TRBJ2-7, with unresolved D. Trimming left V 3 bases short and J 0 bases short, with 12 bases between. CDR3 length equals 15 residues. CDR1 is MGHDK, CDR2 SYGVNS, per germline.

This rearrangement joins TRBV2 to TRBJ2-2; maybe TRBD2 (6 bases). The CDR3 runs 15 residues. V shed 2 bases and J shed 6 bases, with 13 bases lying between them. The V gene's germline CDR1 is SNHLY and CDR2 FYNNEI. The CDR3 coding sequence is TGTGCCAGCAGTGAAAGGAGGGAAGCTTCCGGGGAGCTGTTTTTT. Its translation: CASSERREASGELFF.

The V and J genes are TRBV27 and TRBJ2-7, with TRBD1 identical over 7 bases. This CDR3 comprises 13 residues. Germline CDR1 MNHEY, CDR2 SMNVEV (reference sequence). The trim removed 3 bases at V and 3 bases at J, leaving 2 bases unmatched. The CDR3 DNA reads TGTGCCAGCAGTTTGGACAGGTACTACGAGCAGTACTTC. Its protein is CASSLDRYYEQYF.

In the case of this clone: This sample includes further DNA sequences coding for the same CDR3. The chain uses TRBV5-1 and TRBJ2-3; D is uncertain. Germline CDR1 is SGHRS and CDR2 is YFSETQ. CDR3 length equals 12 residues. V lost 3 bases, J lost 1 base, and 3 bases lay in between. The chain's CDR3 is CASSSGTDTQYF. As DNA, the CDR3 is TGCGCCAGCAGCTCGGGCACAGATACGCAGTATTTT.

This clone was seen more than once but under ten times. CDR3 bases: TGTGCCAGCAGCTTAGAGGGCCCCACAGATACGCAGTATTTT. This sequence encodes CASSLEGPTDTQYF. The chain combines TRBV11-3 with TRBJ2-3; D is undetermined. Germline CDR1 reads SGHNT; CDR2 reads YENEEA. V shed 0 bases and J shed 2 bases, with 6 bases lying between them. CDR3 length equals 14 residues.